A selection of T cell receptor beta chains follows, all from one sample in a study of shared clonotypes between healthy human individuals. Sequencing was performed with immunoSEQ multiplex PCR; in TCRdb, only in-frame clones are kept and a portion is missing. The sample consists of some 2.1 million clones, over 85% of them appearing once. Sequenced input: naive CD4+ T cells sorted from blood. The receptor set was obtained from a man younger than 35 in good health. Each CDR3 is given without its conserved first and last residue.

V gene	J gene	CDR3 length	CDR3 protein
TRBV5-4	TRBJ1-2	11	ASSPESDYGYT
TRBV5-4	TRBJ2-7	12	ASSLNTDPYEQY
TRBV21-1	TRBJ1-2	10	ARPPGPYGYT
TRBV5-1	TRBJ1-1	12	ASSLPTGGEGAF
TRBV6-6	TRBJ1-4	13	ASSYADGPNEKLF
TRBV10-2	TRBJ2-3	14	ASSESAFTHAVTQY
TRBV6-6	TRBJ1-1	14	ASSPKTTGLNTEAF
TRBV7-7	TRBJ2-3	13	ASSLDGSSTDTQY
TRBV21-1	TRBJ2-7	10	ASSRRGYEQY
TRBV30	TRBJ1-2	9	AWGRVGGYT
TRBV19	TRBJ2-7	10	ASSPDRREQY
TRBV5-1	TRBJ1-1	11	ASSLRTGYEAF
TRBV11-3	TRBJ1-2	10	ASSGRNYGYT
TRBV10-3	TRBJ2-1	16	AIGALGREGGSYNEQF
TRBV6-5	TRBJ1-1	13	ASSYSLGTGTEAF
TRBV6-5	TRBJ2-1	13	ASSYAQGGLSEQF
TRBV6-6	TRBJ1-3	12	ASSFDGSGNTIY
TRBV5-1	TRBJ1-1	12	ASSLGEGGTEAF
TRBV4-2	TRBJ1-1	13	ASSQGGQVNTEAF
TRBV4-1	TRBJ1-1	11	ASSQDRQDKAF
TRBV2	TRBJ1-5	10	ASRSSNQPQH
TRBV6-6	TRBJ2-7	11	ASSLGAAREQY
TRBV5-3	TRBJ1-1	6	ARSLAF
TRBV7-9	TRBJ2-3	13	ASSLEDRDTDTQY
TRBV19	TRBJ1-5	14	ASSIKGGYSNQPQH
TRBV9	TRBJ2-7	13	ASSTTSGSTYEQY
TRBV15	TRBJ2-3	15	ATTLRGWPFSTDTQY
TRBV5-1	TRBJ2-5	13	ASSAGQKNQETQY
TRBV18	TRBJ1-2	12	ASSGTGPTQGYT
TRBV6-6	TRBJ1-6	12	ASSIRDYNSPLH
TRBV15	TRBJ2-1	12	ATSRELGGNEQF
TRBV10-1	TRBJ1-1	13	ASSESGTGNTEAF
TRBV11-2	TRBJ2-2	13	ASSSPGLATGELF
TRBV6-6	TRBJ2-7	12	ASNGRVNSYEQY
TRBV11-1	TRBJ1-1	10	ASSLGISEAF